This paragraph reports one T cell receptor beta chain. Its antigen has not been determined. No much larger clone is present one base from it, and per-base qualities are unavailable. The donors were healthy, HIV-negative adults with no recently reported acute infections or vaccinations. Every donor was a Caucasian adult living in Nashville, Tennessee, USA. Magnetic negative selection was used to enrich CD4+ T cells, after which naive cells were positively selected on CD45RA and the negative fraction became the memory subset. Blood was obtained by leukapheresis, after which PBMCs were separated by Ficoll-Histopaque density gradient centrifugation and cryopreserved in liquid nitrogen vapor phase. Analytical flow cytometry was used to check the purity and quantity of every magnetically sorted T cell population. Each sorted fraction had its genomic DNA isolated and then quantified by UV absorbance on a Nanodrop 2000c.

Taken from cysteine to phenylalanine, the CDR3 has 15 residues. Of all the DNA, just the CDR3 is kept, 45 bases in frame from base 1. The junction shows trimming of 2 bases on V and 5 bases on J, plus 13 bases between the germline ends. CDR1 and CDR2 are read off the germline V gene (reference sequence) as SEHNR and FQNEAQ. Using the deep immunoSEQ assay, TCR CDR3 regions were amplified from genomic DNA by multiplex PCR. For each cell subset, the extracted genomic DNA was distributed evenly across all wells of several immunoSEQ 96-well plates, and each plate served as one replicate. For sorted subsets, 200 to 250 ng of genomic DNA, equivalent to some 30,000 T cell genomes, went into each replicate PCR. Purified libraries were quantified with a Qubit 3.0 fluorometer, sized on a Bioanalyzer 2100, and re-quantified with the KAPA Library Quantification kit. A separate single-read 150-cycle Illumina NextSeq 550 flow cell was used to sequence each immunoSEQ 96-well plate. The authors' pipeline ran thus. Because the immunoSEQ output held only junctional sequences and lacked quality scores, the filtering could not match the filtering applied to full-length reads. To assign V/J genes and CDR3, sequences were annotated against IMGT germline references using PyIR, a Python wrapper for IgBLAST v1.9. Reads were filtered out if the reads had weak V/J assignments (E-value above 1e-6), no CDR3, stop codons, out-of-frame junctions, or ambiguous translated residues. V3J clonotypes were defined by identical inferred V gene, J gene, and CDR3 amino acid sequence. Percentage overlap between repertoires was calculated by dividing the number of shared unique clonotypes by the size of the smaller repertoire. Three approaches were used to assess repertoire richness: RTK rarefaction, the Chao1 estimator, and Recon v2.1 estimates of unobserved clonotypes. OLGA was used to compute generation probabilities for all TCRbeta clonotypes that the gDNA method yielded from several donors. As stored in TCRdb, this immuneACCESS dataset retains in-frame rearrangements with V and J assigned. A fraction of the clones does not appear; measured against another copy, unresolved V genes explain less than half of the discrepancy, and the remainder lacks a known reason. That table gives V, J and clone size, and the DNA gave D and trimming. This sample comprises over a million clones, 95% to 97% of them detected only once. Clones ranked in the top ten supply over 1% of the sample.

The source of the sample is a study of shared clonotypes between healthy human individuals (dated by TCRdb to about 2020). About the study as a whole: Two women and three men aged 18 to 49 years were included in the cohort. Per donor, three plates each were used for CD4 naive and CD4 memory, two for CD8 naive, and one for CD8 memory. Blood TCR repertoires of four to six healthy adults were deeply sequenced to estimate repertoire size and the extent of clonotype sharing between individuals. To increase sequencing depth and limit assay-specific biases, TCR repertoire library preparation and sequencing were carried out by different laboratories using diverse techniques. Leukapheresis yielded between about 0.85 and 10 billion PBMCs per donor.

Overall study outcomes, separate from this receptor: Naive subsets generally had larger estimated clonotype richness than memory subsets. Across several donors, about 4.5% of naive CD4, 3% to 3.5% of naive CD8, approximately 2.5% of memory CD4, and roughly 0.41% of memory CD8 clonotypes were shared. Even with the large sequencing depth, rarefaction of the sorted-subset datasets indicated that sequencing was incomplete. Pairwise subsampling led to the expectation that sequencing depth would affect the degree of clonotype sharing among donors. The small number of donors limited the genetic and exposure-history diversity represented. Higher generation probabilities were observed for clonotypes shared by all four sorted-subset donors than for non-shared clonotypes. Sampling was restricted to blood, and TCR repertoires in tissues likely differ from the TCR repertoires found in blood.

Recombination connected TRBV7-9 to TRBJ2-1; the D segment could be TRBD2, given 6 matching bases. Sequencing was done on a sample of naive CD4+ T cells sorted from blood. The label giving this sample's cell subset or site can be read as: CD45RA+ positively selected. This TCR came from a man aged 30 to 45 in good health. The CDR3 reads as follows: CASSLLGLPDNEQFF. The nucleotides read TGTGCCAGCAGCTTACTCGGACTACCTGACAATGAGCAGTTCTTC. The variable domain in full, with residues beyond the CDR3 obtained from the reference TRBV7-9 and TRBJ2-1 genes, is DTGVSQNPRHKITKRGQNVTFRCDPISEHNRLYWYRQTLGQGPEFLTYFQNEAQLEKSRLLSDRFSAERPKGSFSTLEIQRTEQGDSAMYLCASSLLGLPDNEQFFGPGTRLTVL.